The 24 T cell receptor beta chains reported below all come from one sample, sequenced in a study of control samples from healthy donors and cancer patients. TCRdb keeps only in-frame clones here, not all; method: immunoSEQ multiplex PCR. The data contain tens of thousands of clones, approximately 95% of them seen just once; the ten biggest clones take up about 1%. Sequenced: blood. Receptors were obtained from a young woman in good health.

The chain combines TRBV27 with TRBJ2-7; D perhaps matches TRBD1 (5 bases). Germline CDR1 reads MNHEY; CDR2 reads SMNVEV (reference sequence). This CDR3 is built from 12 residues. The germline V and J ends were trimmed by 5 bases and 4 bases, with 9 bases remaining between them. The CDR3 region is CASSPSGYEQYF. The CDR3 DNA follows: TGTGCCAGCAGTCCGTCAGGGTACGAGCAGTACTTC.

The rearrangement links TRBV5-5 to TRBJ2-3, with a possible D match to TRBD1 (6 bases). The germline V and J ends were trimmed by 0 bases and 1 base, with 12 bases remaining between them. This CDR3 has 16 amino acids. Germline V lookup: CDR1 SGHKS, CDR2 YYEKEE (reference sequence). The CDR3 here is CASSLGVTGGTDTQYF. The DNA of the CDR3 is TGTGCCAGCAGCTTGGGGGTGACAGGCGGCACAGATACGCAGTATTTT. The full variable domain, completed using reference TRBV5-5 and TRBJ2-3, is DAGVTQSPTHLIKTRGQQVTLRCSPISGHKSVSWYQQVLGQGPQFIFQYYEKEERGRGNFPDRFSARQFPNYSSELNVNALLLGDSALYLCASSLGVTGGTDTQYFGPGTRLTVL.

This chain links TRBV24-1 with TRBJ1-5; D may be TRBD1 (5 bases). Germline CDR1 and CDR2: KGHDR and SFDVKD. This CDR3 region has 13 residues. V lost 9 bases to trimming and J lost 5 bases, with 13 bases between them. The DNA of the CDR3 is TGTGCCACCCAAGACAGTTTATATCAGCCCCAGCATTTT. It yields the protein CATQDSLYQPQHF.

DNA for the CDR3: TGTGCCAGCAGCTCGAAGGAAGTAGTCACCGGGGAGCTGTTTTTT. Its protein product is CASSSKEVVTGELFF. V and J are TRBV5-6 and TRBJ2-2; D unresolved. This CDR3 is 15 amino acids long. V dropped 3 bases and J dropped 4 bases, with 13 bases sitting between them. Germline CDR1 reads SGHDT; CDR2 reads YYEEEE.

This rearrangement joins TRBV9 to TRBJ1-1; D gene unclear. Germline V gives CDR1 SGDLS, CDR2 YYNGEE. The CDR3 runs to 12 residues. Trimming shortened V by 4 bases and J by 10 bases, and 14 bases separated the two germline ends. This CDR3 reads CASSPLGSGAFF. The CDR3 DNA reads TGTGCCAGCAGCCCCCTCGGGAGCGGAGCTTTCTTT.

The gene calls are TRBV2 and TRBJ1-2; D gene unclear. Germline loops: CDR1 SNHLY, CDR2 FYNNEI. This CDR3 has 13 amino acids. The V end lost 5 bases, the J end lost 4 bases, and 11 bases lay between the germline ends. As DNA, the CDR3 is TGTGCCAGCAGTCCCCCCCCCTCCTATGGCTACACCTTC. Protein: CASSPPPSYGYTF.

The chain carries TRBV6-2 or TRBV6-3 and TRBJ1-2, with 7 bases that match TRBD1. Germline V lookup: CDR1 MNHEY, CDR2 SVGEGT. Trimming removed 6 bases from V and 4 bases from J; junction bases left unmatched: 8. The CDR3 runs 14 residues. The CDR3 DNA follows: TGTGCCAGCAGCGGACAGGTGCTACGCTATGGCTACACCTTC. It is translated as CASSGQVLRYGYTF.

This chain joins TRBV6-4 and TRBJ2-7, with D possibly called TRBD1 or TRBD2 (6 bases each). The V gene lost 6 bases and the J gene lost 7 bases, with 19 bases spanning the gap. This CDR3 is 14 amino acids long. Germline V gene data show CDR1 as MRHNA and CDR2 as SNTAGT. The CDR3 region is CASSSNPGAEEQYF. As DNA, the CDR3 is TGTGCCAGCAGCTCGAATCCGGGGGCGGAGGAGCAGTACTTC.

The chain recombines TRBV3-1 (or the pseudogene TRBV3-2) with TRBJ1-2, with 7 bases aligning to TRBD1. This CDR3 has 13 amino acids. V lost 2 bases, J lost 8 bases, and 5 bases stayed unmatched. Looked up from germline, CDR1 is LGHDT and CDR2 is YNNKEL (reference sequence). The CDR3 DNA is TGTGCCAGCAGCCAACAAGGGGGCTGGGGCTACACCTTC. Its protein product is CASSQQGGWGYTF.

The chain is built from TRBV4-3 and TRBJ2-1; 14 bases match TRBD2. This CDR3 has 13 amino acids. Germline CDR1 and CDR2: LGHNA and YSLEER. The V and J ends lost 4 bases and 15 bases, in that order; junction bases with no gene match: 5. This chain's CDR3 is CASSPRTSGGMFF. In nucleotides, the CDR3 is TGCGCCAGCAGCCCTCGGACTAGCGGGGGGATGTTCTTC.

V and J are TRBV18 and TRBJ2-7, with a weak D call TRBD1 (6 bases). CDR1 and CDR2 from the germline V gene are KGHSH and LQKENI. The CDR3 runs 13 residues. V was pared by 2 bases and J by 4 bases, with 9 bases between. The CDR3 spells CASSPGQKYEQYF. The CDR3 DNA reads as TGTGCCAGCTCACCAGGACAGAAATACGAGCAGTACTTC.

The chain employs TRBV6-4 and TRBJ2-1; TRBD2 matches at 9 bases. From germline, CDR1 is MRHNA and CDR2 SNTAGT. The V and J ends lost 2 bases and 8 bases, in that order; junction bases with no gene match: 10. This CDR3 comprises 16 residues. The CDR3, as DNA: TGTGCCAGCAGTGACCGCCCAGCGGGGGGCCTCGATGAGCAGTTCTTC. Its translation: CASSDRPAGGLDEQFF.

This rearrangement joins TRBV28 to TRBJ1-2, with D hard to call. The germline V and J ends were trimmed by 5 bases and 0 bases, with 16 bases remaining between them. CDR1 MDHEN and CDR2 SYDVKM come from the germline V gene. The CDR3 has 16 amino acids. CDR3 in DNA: TGTGCCAGCAGTGCAATCGGGCCTGCAACTAACTATGGCTACACCTTC. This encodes CASSAIGPATNYGYTF.

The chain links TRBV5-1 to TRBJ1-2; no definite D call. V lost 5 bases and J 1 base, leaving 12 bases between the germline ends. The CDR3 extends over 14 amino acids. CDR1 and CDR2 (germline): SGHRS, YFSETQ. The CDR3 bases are TGCGCCAGCAGTGGGGAGAGGGTTAACTATGGCTACACCTTC. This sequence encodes CASSGERVNYGYTF.

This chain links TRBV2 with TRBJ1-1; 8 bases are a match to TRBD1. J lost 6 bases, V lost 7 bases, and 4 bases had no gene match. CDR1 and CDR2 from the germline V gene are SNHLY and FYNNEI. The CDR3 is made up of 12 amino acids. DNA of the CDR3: TGTGCCAGCACACCACAGGGGGCTGAAGCTTTCTTT. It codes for CASTPQGAEAFF.

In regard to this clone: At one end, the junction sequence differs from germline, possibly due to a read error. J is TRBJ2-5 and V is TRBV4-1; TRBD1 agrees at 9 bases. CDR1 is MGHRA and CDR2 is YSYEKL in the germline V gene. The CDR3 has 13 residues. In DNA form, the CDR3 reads TGCCCCAGCACACCACAGGGGGCGGGGACCCAGTACTTC. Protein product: CPSTPQGAGTQYF.

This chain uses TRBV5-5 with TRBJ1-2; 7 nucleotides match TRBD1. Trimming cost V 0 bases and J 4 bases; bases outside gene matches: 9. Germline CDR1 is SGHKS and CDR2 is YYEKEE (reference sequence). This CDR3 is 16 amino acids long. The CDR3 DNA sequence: TGTGCCAGCAGCTTGGAGGGGACAGCGCTTTTCTATGGCTACACCTTC. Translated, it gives CASSLEGTALFYGYTF.

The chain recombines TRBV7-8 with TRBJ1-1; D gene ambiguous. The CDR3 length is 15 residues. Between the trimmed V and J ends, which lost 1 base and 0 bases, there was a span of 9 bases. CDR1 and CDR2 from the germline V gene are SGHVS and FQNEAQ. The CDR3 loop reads CASSLVAGVNTEAFF. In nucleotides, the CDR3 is TGTGCCAGCAGCTTAGTGGCAGGTGTGAACACTGAAGCTTTCTTT. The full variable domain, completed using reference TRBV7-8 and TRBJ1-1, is GAGVSQSPRYKVAKRGQDVALRCDPISGHVSLFWYQQALGQGPEFLTYFQNEAQLDKSGLPSDRFFAERPEGSVSTLKIQRTQQEDSAVYLCASSLVAGVNTEAFFGQGTRLTVV.

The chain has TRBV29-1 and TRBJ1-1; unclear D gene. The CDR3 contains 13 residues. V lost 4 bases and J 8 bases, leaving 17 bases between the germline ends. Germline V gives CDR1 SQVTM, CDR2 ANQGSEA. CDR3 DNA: TGCAGCGTTGTGAGGGTTCTAAAAATCGAAGCTTTCTTT. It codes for CSVVRVLKIEAFF.

The CDR3 nucleotides are TGTGCCTGGAGACAAAGGACTGGAAACACCATATATTTT. It encodes CAWRQRTGNTIYF. The J gene is TRBJ1-3, the V gene TRBV30; no reliable D call. Germline-derived CDR1 and CDR2 are GTSNPN and SVGIG (reference sequence). V was pared by 3 bases and J by 2 bases, with 8 bases between. CDR3 size: 13 residues.

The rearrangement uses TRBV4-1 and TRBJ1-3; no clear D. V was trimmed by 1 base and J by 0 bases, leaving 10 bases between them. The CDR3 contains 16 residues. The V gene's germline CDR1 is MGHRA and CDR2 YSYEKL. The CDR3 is CASSQGSSISGNTIYF. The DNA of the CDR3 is TGCGCCAGCAGCCAAGGAAGCAGCATCTCTGGAAACACCATATATTTT.

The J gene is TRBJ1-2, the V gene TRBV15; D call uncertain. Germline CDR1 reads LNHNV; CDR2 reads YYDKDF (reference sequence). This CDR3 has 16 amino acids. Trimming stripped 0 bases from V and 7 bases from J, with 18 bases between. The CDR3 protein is CATSRDQEAVWRGYTF. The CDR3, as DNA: TGTGCCACCAGCAGAGATCAAGAGGCAGTCTGGCGTGGCTACACCTTC.

Here the CDR3 reads CASSFLQGTEAFF. CDR3 in DNA: TGCGCCAGCAGCTTCCTTCAGGGGACTGAAGCTTTCTTT. This chain links TRBV5-1 with TRBJ1-1; weak D call: TRBD1 (6 bases). The V and J ends lost 2 bases and 5 bases respectively, with 10 bases between them. CDR1 SGHRS and CDR2 YFSETQ come from the germline V gene. The CDR3 runs to 13 residues.

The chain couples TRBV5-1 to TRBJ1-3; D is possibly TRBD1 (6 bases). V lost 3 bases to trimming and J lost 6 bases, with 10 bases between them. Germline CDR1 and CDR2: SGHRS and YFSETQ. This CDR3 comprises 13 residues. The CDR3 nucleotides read TGCGCCAGCAGCTCCGCAGGGGAAAACACCATATATTTT. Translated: CASSSAGENTIYF.